This TCR beta chain was found in a study of T cell responses to AZD1222 COVID-19 vaccine. The CDR3 extends over 13 amino acids. CDR1 and CDR2 from the germline V gene are SGDLS and YYNGEE. The V end was cut by 3 bases, the J end by 7 bases, with 11 bases between. Study-wide results and limits: The study found Spike-specific TCR breadth and depth rose after two AZD1222 doses. Reports indicate that nearly half of spike-specific TCRs are directed at unmutated variant regions. Every sample of the repertoires postdated the peak T cell response.

A single count supports this clone. Its cognate antigen is unknown. Sequenced by immunoSEQ multiplex PCR; TCRdb stores in-frame clones only, minus some. Of approximately 45,000 clones listed, around 90% are singletons. Second-dose groups at about 4 or about 12 weeks were pooled. The TCR sequence derives from an adult who received the AZD1222 COVID-19 vaccine. This sample comprised peripheral blood, obtained 28 days after the second AZD1222 dose. The chain has TRBV9 and TRBJ2-1; D unclear. The CDR3 nucleotides read TGTGCCAGCAGCGCCCCCTATGGGAATGAGCAGTTCTTC. Translation: CASSAPYGNEQFF.